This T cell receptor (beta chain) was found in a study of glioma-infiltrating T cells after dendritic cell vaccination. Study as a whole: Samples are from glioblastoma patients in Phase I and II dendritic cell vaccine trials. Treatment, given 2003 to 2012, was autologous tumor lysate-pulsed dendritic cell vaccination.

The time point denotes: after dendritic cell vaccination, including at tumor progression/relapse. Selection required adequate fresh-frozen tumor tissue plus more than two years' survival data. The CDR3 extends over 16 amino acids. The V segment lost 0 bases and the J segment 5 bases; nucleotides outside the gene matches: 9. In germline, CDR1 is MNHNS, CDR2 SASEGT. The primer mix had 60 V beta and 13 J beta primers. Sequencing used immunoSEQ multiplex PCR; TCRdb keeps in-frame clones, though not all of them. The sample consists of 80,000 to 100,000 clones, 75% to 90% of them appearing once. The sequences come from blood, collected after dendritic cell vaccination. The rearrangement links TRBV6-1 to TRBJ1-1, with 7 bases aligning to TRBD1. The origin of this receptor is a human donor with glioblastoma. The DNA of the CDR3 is TGTGCCAGCAGTGAAGCACCGGGACAGAGTTGGACTGAAGCTTTCTTT. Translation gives CASSEAPGQSWTEAFF.